One and the same sample provided the 19 T cell receptor beta chains below, sequenced in a study of beta chain features in type 1 diabetes. Isolated RNA was reverse transcribed in full, so expressed TCRB transcripts were sequenced. Profiling relied on immunoSEQ multiplex PCR, and the TCRdb table lists in-frame clones only, not all of them. The table records around 430,000 clones, 25% to 35% of them present only once. Sequencing was done on a sample of naive CD4+ T cells from blood. These receptors came from a man in his late teens or twenties in good health.

This clone was found a few times. The chain employs TRBV2 and TRBJ2-1; no clear D gene. Trimming cost V 3 bases and J 4 bases, with 16 bases left between them. CDR3 length: 16 residues. The germline V gene encodes CDR1 SNHLY and CDR2 FYNNEI. CDR3 in DNA: TGTGCCAGCAGTGAGCGGTTACCAACTCTGTACAATGAGCAGTTCTTC. This sequence encodes CASSERLPTLYNEQFF.

This clone was counted between two and nine times. The V gene is TRBV7-6, the J gene TRBJ2-5, with 7 bases matching TRBD2. Germline lookup yields CDR1 SGHVS and CDR2 FNYEAQ. J lost 12 bases, V lost 2 bases, and 6 bases had no gene match. There are 12 residues in the CDR3. In DNA, the CDR3 is TGTGCCAGCAGCTTAAATGGCCTAGCGGAGTACTTC. Protein sequence: CASSLNGLAEYF.

This clone was recorded a few times. The chain has TRBV13 and TRBJ1-2, with D perhaps TRBD1 (5 bases). Germline CDR1 reads PRHDT; CDR2 reads FYEKMQ (reference sequence). V lost 9 bases and J lost 4, with 24 bases in between. This CDR3 is built from 16 residues. The CDR3 loop is CASRRLGQGGFYGYTF. The DNA of the CDR3 is TGTGCCAGTCGGCGTCTTGGGCAGGGAGGGTTCTATGGCTACACCTTC.

This clone was seen a handful of times. The junction does not match germline at one end; this may be a read error. The CDR3 nucleotides read TGTGCCTGGAGTGATACTAGCGGGAGGAAAAATTTT. It yields the protein CAWSDTSGRKNF. J is TRBJ2-3 and V is TRBV30; 12 positions agree with TRBD2. The V gene's germline CDR1 is GTSNPN and CDR2 SVGIG (reference sequence). The CDR3 is 12 amino acids.

This clone occurred a few times. The genes are TRBV11-3 and TRBJ2-1; D is ambiguous. There are 15 residues in the CDR3. The germline gives CDR1 SGHNT, CDR2 YENEEA. Trimming took 1 base from V and 4 from J, leaving 11 bases between them. Written as DNA, the CDR3 is TGTGCCAGCAGCTTAGGAGACGGGCGTTACAATGAGCAGTTCTTC. It yields the protein CASSLGDGRYNEQFF.

This clone was detected a few times. V usage is TRBV25-1 and J usage is TRBJ2-5; 8 bases are shared with TRBD1. CDR1 and CDR2 from the germline V gene are MGHDK and SYGVNS. The CDR3 spans 15 residues. With 3 bases clipped from V and 5 bases from J, the junction kept 8 bases outside the gene matches. The CDR3 DNA reads as TGTGCCAGCAGTGAGTCGGACAGGGAAAGCGAGACCCAGTACTTC. Its protein is CASSESDRESETQYF. The entire variable domain, with the rest obtained from reference TRBV25-1 and TRBJ2-5, is as follows: EADIYQTPRYLVIGTGKKITLECSQTMGHDKMYWYQQDPGMELHLIHYSYGVNSTEKGDLSSESTVSRIRTEHFPLTLESARPSHTSQYLCASSESDRESETQYFGPGTRLLVL.

This clone occurred once. CDR3 amino acids: CASSAGIDTQYF. CDR3 in DNA: TGTGCCAGCAGTGCCGGGATAGATACGCAGTATTTT. The chain joins TRBV6-1 to TRBJ2-3, with D perhaps matching TRBD2 (5 bases). The V gene's germline CDR1 is MNHNS and CDR2 SASEGT. The length of the CDR3 is 12 residues. The V end was cut by 4 bases, the J end by 5 bases, with 7 bases between.

CDR3 in amino acids: CASSLKVAGVGSYEQYF. The DNA of the CDR3 is TGTGCCAGCAGCTTAAAGGTAGCGGGAGTGGGCTCCTACGAGCAGTACTTC. V gene TRBV7-2 combines with J gene TRBJ2-7; the match to TRBD2 covers 9 bases. Germline lookup yields CDR1 SGHTA and CDR2 FQGNSA. This CDR3 spans 17 amino acids. V shed 2 bases, J shed 0 bases, and the junction held 8 bases outside the gene matches.

On this clone: Other nucleotide sequences from this sample produce the same CDR3. The chain carries TRBV30 and TRBJ2-5; D unclear. Germline V CDR1 and CDR2: GTSNPN, SVGIG (reference sequence). Trimming pared 0 bases from V and 2 bases from J, leaving 7 bases between. The CDR3 is 13 amino acids. The CDR3 region has the DNA TGTGCCTGGAGTGTTAGGAGACAAGAGACCCAGTACTTC. Translation gives CAWSVRRQETQYF. The full variable domain, completed using reference TRBV30 and TRBJ2-5, is SQTIHQWPATLVQPVGSPLSLECTVEGTSNPNLYWYRQAAGRGLQLLFYSVGIGQISSEVPQNLSASRPQDRQFILSSKKLLLSDSGFYLCAWSVRRQETQYFGPGTRLLVL.

The chain joins TRBV9 to TRBJ2-7; maybe TRBD1 (7 bases). V was trimmed by 0 bases and J by 3 bases, leaving 13 bases between them. Germline-derived CDR1 and CDR2 are SGDLS and YYNGEE. The length of the CDR3 is 15 residues. CDR3 coding DNA: TGTGCCAGCAGCGTAGCTGGCAGGGGGGACTACGAGCAGTACTTC. Translated: CASSVAGRGDYEQYF.

This clone was seen only a few times. The identical CDR3 is also encoded by other nucleotide sequences in the sample. The V gene is TRBV29-1, the J gene TRBJ2-7; 7 nucleotides line up with TRBD1. The length of the CDR3 is 12 residues. V shed 6 bases, J shed 0 bases, and the junction held 2 bases outside the gene matches. Germline V gene sequence: CDR1 SQVTM, CDR2 ANQGSEA. CDR3 in amino acids: CSVGTASYEQYF. DNA of the CDR3: TGCAGCGTGGGGACAGCCTCCTACGAGCAGTACTTC.

The chain combines TRBV4-2 with TRBJ2-3, with 7 bases fitting TRBD2. With 4 bases clipped from V and 4 bases from J, the junction kept 5 bases outside the gene matches. This CDR3 has 14 amino acids. CDR1 is LGHNA, CDR2 YNFKEQ, per germline. CDR3 sequence (DNA): TGTGCCAGCAGCCCCGGGACTATCCCAGATACGCAGTATTTT. It yields the protein CASSPGTIPDTQYF.

The chain is built from TRBV5-1 and TRBJ1-1; a weak D match, TRBD1 (6 bases). The CDR3 consists of 15 residues. V was cut by 0 bases and J by 5 bases, with 14 bases left in between. From germline, CDR1 is SGHRS and CDR2 YFSETQ. The CDR3 region has the DNA TGCGCCAGCAGCTTGGCCCAGACAGGTCGAACTGAAGCTTTCTTT. Translated: CASSLAQTGRTEAFF.

J is TRBJ2-5 and V is TRBV5-6; D uncertain. There are 12 residues in the CDR3. The germline V gene encodes CDR1 SGHDT and CDR2 YYEEEE. V dropped 0 bases and J dropped 4 bases, with 4 bases sitting between them. As DNA, the CDR3 is TGTGCCAGCAGCTTGGCTCGAGAGACCCAGTACTTC. This codes for CASSLARETQYF. The entire variable domain, with the rest obtained from reference TRBV5-6 and TRBJ2-5, is as follows: DAGVTQSPTHLIKTRGQQVTLRCSPKSGHDTVSWYQQALGQGPQFIFQYYEEEERQRGNFPDRFSGHQFPNYSSELNVNALLLGDSALYLCASSLARETQYFGPGTRLLVL.

In this sample, this clone turned up a few times. This chain links TRBV19 with TRBJ2-7; a possible D gene is TRBD1 (6 bases). The CDR3 is 14 amino acids. Germline values: CDR1 LNHDA, CDR2 SQIVND (reference sequence). The V gene lost 3 bases and the J gene lost 3 bases, with 12 bases spanning the gap. CDR3 in amino acids: CASSISGEGYEQYF. In nucleotides, the CDR3 is TGTGCCAGTAGTATCTCAGGGGAAGGCTACGAGCAGTACTTC.

V and J are TRBV30 and TRBJ2-5; tentatively, D is TRBD2 (5 bases). Germline V gene data show CDR1 as GTSNPN and CDR2 as SVGIG (reference sequence). V was pared by 5 bases and J by 7 bases, with 11 bases between. The CDR3 covers 11 residues. The CDR3 DNA sequence: TGTGCCTGGTCTTCAAGCGGGACCCAGTACTTC. It codes for CAWSSSGTQYF.

This clone was detected a few times. The rearrangement joins TRBV2 to TRBJ2-5; D is ambiguous. This CDR3 spans 14 amino acids. Per germline, CDR1 SNHLY and CDR2 FYNNEI. V gave up 6 bases and J gave up 5 bases, with 16 bases separating them. The CDR3 loop reads CASRKDSFPETQYF. The DNA for the CDR3 is TGTGCCAGCAGGAAGGATTCCTTCCCGGAGACCCAGTACTTC.

The chain joins TRBV6-5 to TRBJ2-7, with D tentatively TRBD1 or TRBD2 (5 bases each). Germline CDR1 is MNHEY and CDR2 is SVGAGI. The CDR3 has 13 residues. The V gene lost 6 bases and the J gene lost 2 bases, with 11 bases spanning the gap. This chain's CDR3 is CASRWDHTYEQYF. The DNA for the CDR3 is TGTGCCAGCAGGTGGGACCACACCTACGAGCAGTACTTC.

This clone was observed a few times. The chain uses TRBV29-1 and TRBJ1-1; 7 bases fit TRBD1. The length of the CDR3 is 12 residues. Germline assignment: CDR1 SQVTM and CDR2 ANQGSEA. With V trimmed by 6 bases and J by 5 bases, 6 bases remained unmatched. This CDR3 is CSVSTGRTEAFF. DNA of the CDR3: TGCAGCGTATCGACAGGGAGAACTGAAGCTTTCTTT. Variable domain in full (rest from reference TRBV29-1 and TRBJ1-1): SAVISQKPSRDICQRGTSLTIQCQVDSQVTMMFWYRQQPGQSLTLIATANQGSEATYESGFVIDKFPISRPNLTFSTLTVSNMSPEDSSIYLCSVSTGRTEAFFGQGTRLTVV.